The table lists the clone carrying this T cell receptor beta chain with many counts. Its antigen remains unknown. The V segment lost 5 bases and the J segment 7 bases; nucleotides outside the gene matches: 10. The CDR3 is made up of 16 amino acids. CDR1 and CDR2 from the germline V gene are SGHTA and FQGNSA. For sorted libraries, the input was 850,000 to 1,000,000 CD4+ or CD8+ T cells. This sample is drawn from a study of neurological immune-mediated disorders. Study-level findings and limits: None of the CDR3 amino acid sequences of expanded clones recurred across subjects, suggesting private repertoires in all groups.

The authors produced cDNA by 5'RACE using 10-nucleotide random UMIs. TCRdb re-derived calls from the 5' RACE reads in MiXCR, one entry per CDR3 protein. Here the sample spans approximately 38,000 distinct CDR3 sequences, around 7.2% being singletons. The TCR comes from a man in his forties or fifties in good health. Sequenced input: CD4+ T cells from blood. The chain couples TRBV7-2 to TRBJ2-5, with TRBD2 matching over 13 bases. The CDR3 here is CASSPGTSGTLRTQYF. The CDR3 DNA reads as TGTGCCAGCAGCCCTGGGACTAGCGGGACGCTTCGGACCCAGTACTTC.